This TCR beta chain comes out of a study of blood T cell repertoires in COVID-19. Overall study: Sites in the United States, Italy and Spain provided acute and convalescent COVID-19 samples. PBMCs, B-cell-depleted T cells, or T cells were the source of the cDNA or gDNA that made up the material.

The germline gives CDR1 DFQATT, CDR2 SNEGSKA (reference sequence). V trimming: 3 bases; J trimming: 4 bases; junction bases outside the gene matches: 15. CDR3 length equals 17 residues. Original data processing: How many nucleated cells were present was estimated from reference gene primer amplification. Generated by immunoSEQ multiplex PCR, the TCRdb table keeps only in-frame clones and is missing some. V and J calls plus clone size are reproduced from that table; the DNA served to infer D and trimming. The sample includes 45,000 to 60,000 clones, 88% of them seen just once. The chain is built from TRBV20-1 and TRBJ2-5; 9 nucleotides line up with TRBD2. This receptor was obtained from a man in his fifties or sixties with active COVID-19. Sequenced sample: peripheral blood. CDR3 sequence: CSASGSGASGEGETQYF. In nucleotides, the CDR3 is TGCAGTGCTAGTGGGAGTGGGGCTAGCGGGGAGGGAGAGACCCAGTACTTC.